Below, 13 T cell receptor beta chains from the same sample are listed, as sequenced in a study of PD-L1 blockade in urothelial cancer (TCRdb year 2017). The library was made by the immunoSEQ multiplex PCR assay. The table was pulled from immuneACCESS by TCRdb, which kept in-frame rearrangements only. Such tables lose some clones; where checked, under half of the loss comes from unresolved V genes, and the rest has no known cause. The sample table lists 58,000 or so clones, roughly 84% of them with a count of one. Jointly, the top ten make up under 3.5% of the sample. The source was PBMCs, collected around atezolizumab (anti-PD-L1) treatment. Every receptor here comes from a man aged 50 or older with urothelial cancer.

The genes are TRBV7-9 and TRBJ1-1; 9 positions match TRBD1. The CDR3 runs 17 residues. Germline CDR1 reads SEHNR; CDR2 reads FQNEAQ (reference sequence). Germline trimming cut 5 bases from V and 3 bases from J; bases unmatched to any gene: 13. Here the CDR3 DNA reads TGTGCCAGCAGCCGTGACAGGGGGTCTTGGATCTACACTGAAGCTTTCTTT. Encoded protein: CASSRDRGSWIYTEAFF.

The chain combines TRBV5-1 with TRBJ1-2; 7 bases map to TRBD1. CDR1 and CDR2 from the germline V gene are SGHRS and YFSETQ. J lost 0 bases, V lost 4 bases, and 3 bases had no gene match. The CDR3 has 14 amino acids. The CDR3 here is CASSPGTANYGYTF. Here the CDR3 DNA reads TGCGCCAGCAGCCCCGGGACAGCTAACTATGGCTACACCTTC.

The rearrangement uses TRBV28 and TRBJ2-3; 8 bases fit TRBD2. The V segment lost 6 bases and the J segment 4 bases; nucleotides outside the gene matches: 6. The CDR3 consists of 14 residues. The germline V gene encodes CDR1 MDHEN and CDR2 SYDVKM. This CDR3 is CASRRPGGADTQYF. DNA for the CDR3: TGTGCCAGCAGGAGGCCGGGGGGGGCAGATACGCAGTATTTT.

The chain employs TRBV5-1 and TRBJ1-1; D might be TRBD1 (6 bases). The CDR3 spans 16 residues. Between the trimmed V and J ends, which lost 0 bases and 3 bases, there was a span of 15 bases. The germline gives CDR1 SGHRS, CDR2 YFSETQ. The CDR3 coding sequence is TGCGCCAGCAGCTTGGTTAGCGGGACACCCTACACTGAAGCTTTCTTT. Its translation is CASSLVSGTPYTEAFF.

This chain links TRBV7-9 with TRBJ2-1, with 13 bases aligning to TRBD2. This CDR3 comprises 19 residues. Unmatched junction bases numbered 10, after V lost 5 bases and J lost 0 bases. Looked up from germline, CDR1 is SEHNR and CDR2 is FQNEAQ (reference sequence). CDR3 in DNA: TGTGCCAGCAGCCCAGCCGTACGGACTAGCGGGAGCTCCTACAATGAGCAGTTCTTC. Residues: CASSPAVRTSGSSYNEQFF.

J is TRBJ2-7 and V is TRBV10-3; a weak D match, TRBD1 (7 bases). CDR1 is ENHRY, CDR2 SYGVKD, per germline. The CDR3 extends over 17 amino acids. The V end was cut by 6 bases, the J end by 4 bases, with 25 bases between. CDR3 nucleotides: TGTGCCATCAGGGGTGAGACAGGGAGGTACGGGGATTACGAGCAGTACTTC. Its translation is CAIRGETGRYGDYEQYF.

J is TRBJ2-3 and V is TRBV27; a weak D match, TRBD2 (6 bases). Per the germline V gene, CDR1 is MNHEY and CDR2 is SMNVEV (reference sequence). The V end lost 4 bases, the J end lost 2 bases, and 16 bases lay between the germline ends. This CDR3 is built from 16 residues. In DNA, the CDR3 is TGTGCCAGCAGTTCCCCGTCTAGCGTACACACAGATACGCAGTATTTT. It codes for CASSSPSSVHTDTQYF.

The chain is built from TRBV18 and TRBJ2-5, with 11 bases that match TRBD1. Germline V gene lookup returns CDR1 KGHSH and CDR2 LQKENI. J lost 4 bases, V lost 5 bases, and 3 bases had no gene match. The CDR3 length is 14 residues. The CDR3 sequence is CASSAGTGGETQYF. CDR3 in DNA: TGTGCCAGCTCAGCCGGGACAGGGGGAGAGACCCAGTACTTC.

This clone was counted once. This chain uses TRBV28 with TRBJ2-6; 8 bases map to TRBD1. The CDR3 runs 14 residues. From germline, CDR1 is MDHEN and CDR2 SYDVKM. V shed 5 bases and J 4 bases; nucleotides not matched to a gene: 1. The CDR3 region has the DNA TGTGCCAGCAGTCGACAGGGGGGGGCCAACGTCCTGACTTTC. Protein sequence: CASSRQGGANVLTF.

The chain recombines TRBV5-4 with TRBJ2-5; 9 nucleotides agree with TRBD1. Germline CDR1 reads SGHNT; CDR2 reads YYREEE (reference sequence). The length of the CDR3 is 15 residues. V shed 0 bases, J shed 4 bases, and the junction held 4 bases outside the gene matches. The CDR3 DNA sequence: TGTGCCAGCAGCTTGGCGGGACAGGGTGTAGAGACCCAGTACTTC. Encoded protein: CASSLAGQGVETQYF.

The chain carries TRBV6-5 and TRBJ2-1, with 8 bases matching TRBD2. Germline V lookup: CDR1 MNHEY, CDR2 SVGAGI. V lost 5 bases to trimming and J lost 8 bases; unmatched junction nucleotides: 8. CDR3 length equals 14 residues. Here the CDR3 DNA reads TGTGCCAGCAGTCACGGACTAGCTGGGTATGAGCAGTTCTTC. It specifies CASSHGLAGYEQFF.

The count of this clone is one. This chain links TRBV28 with TRBJ1-5; no firm D call. The CDR3 totals 15 residues. Germline CDR1 and CDR2: MDHEN and SYDVKM. V lost 5 bases and J lost 3, with 14 bases in between. CDR3 nucleotide sequence: TGTGCCAGCAGTACCGCCGACGGACTCAATCAGCCCCAGCATTTT. Its translation: CASSTADGLNQPQHF.

V usage is TRBV7-2 and J usage is TRBJ1-6; 7 bases line up with TRBD1. This CDR3 comprises 15 residues. Germline values: CDR1 SGHTA, CDR2 FQGNSA. After removal of 1 base from V and 3 bases from J, the junction contained 0 bases not matched to a gene. In nucleotides, the CDR3 is TGTGCCAGCAGCTTAGGGGACAGCTATAATTCACCCCTCCACTTT. This translates into CASSLGDSYNSPLHF.